This T cell receptor beta chain was documented in a study of blood T cell repertoires in COVID-19. Background on the study: Samples of COVID-19 (acute and convalescent) were obtained from the United States, Italy and Spain. The analysed material was cDNA or gDNA that came from T cells, B-cell-depleted T cells, or PBMCs.

Assay used: immunoSEQ multiplex PCR; TCRdb lists only in-frame clones, some missing. The table lists a few hundred thousand clones, approximately 86% of them singletons. This CDR3 has 13 residues. The V end was cut by 4 bases, the J end by 1 base, with 7 bases between. The V gene's germline CDR1 is SGHNT and CDR2 YENEEA. Input material: peripheral blood. The J gene is TRBJ1-1, the V gene TRBV11-3; no firm D call. This sequence was found in a man aged 60 to 69 with acute or convalescent COVID-19. The CDR3 reads CASSSTTNTEAFF. In DNA form, the CDR3 reads TGTGCCAGCAGCTCCACAACGAACACTGAAGCTTTCTTT.